This TCR beta chain derives from a study of OX40 agonist ivuxolimab in advanced cancers. Assay used: immunoSEQ multiplex PCR; TCRdb lists only in-frame clones, some missing. The data show 96,000 or so clones, less than 95% seen once. CDR1 SGHNT and CDR2 YENEEA come from the germline V gene. The ends lost 6 bases at V and 5 bases at J; junction bases unmatched: 4. The CDR3 consists of 13 residues. This clone has a single count. This sequence joins TRBV11-3 and TRBJ2-1, with 7 bases that match TRBD1. The sample here was CD4+ or CD8+ T cells sorted from blood, taken in a trial of the OX40 agonist ivuxolimab. The clonotype was recovered from an adult with an advanced solid tumor such as melanoma, head and neck, liver or kidney cancer. DNA for the CDR3: TGTGCCAGCAGTCGGGACAGCAACAATGAGCAGTTCTTC. This gives the protein CASSRDSNNEQFF.